This T cell receptor (beta chain) derives from a study of early T cells in non-severe SARS-CoV-2 infection. Study background: RNA in bulk from unsorted whole blood was sequenced, and chains were unpaired. Study results and caveats: The matching step, a VDJdb search, favored anti-spike CD8 responses and missed private and CD4 specificities.

The CDR3 sequence is 15 residues long. Germline CDR1 and CDR2: MNHNY and SVGAGI (reference sequence). The V end lost 0 bases, the J end lost 5 bases, and 14 bases lay between the germline ends. This clonotype was observed many times. Its antigen is as yet unknown. A single record per CDR3 protein comes from TCRdb applying MiXCR to the 5' RACE reads. The table includes 25,000 to 30,000 distinct CDR3 sequences, approximately 5.3% detected once. The chain employs TRBV6-6 and TRBJ2-7; D may be TRBD1 (6 bases). Sequenced sample: whole blood. This TCR derives from an adult who was a healthcare worker with PCR-confirmed SARS-CoV-2 infection or an uninfected control (not recorded which). This CDR3 reads CASSYSRDIRNEQYF. CDR3 bases: TGTGCCAGCAGTTACTCTCGGGACATTAGAAACGAGCAGTACTTC.